This T cell receptor beta chain was documented in a study of cytomegalovirus exposure and HLA in healthy donors. The wider study: From 150 million to 200 million T cells, an earlier analysis saw approximately 120 million unique TCR beta sequences. Study conclusions and caveats: Reported performance of the classifier showed diagnosis of cytomegalovirus status with high specificity and sensitivity. The study put roughly 160 TCR beta chains on its list as cytomegalovirus-associated. Accurate prediction of most subjects' HLA-A and HLA-B alleles from TCR beta sequences was reported.

The primer mix had 60 Vbeta and 13 Jbeta primers. The assay was immunoSEQ multiplex PCR, and TCRdb's table has in-frame clones only and misses some. The repertoire consists of 210,000 or so clones, with about 89% occurring once and the leading ten covering roughly 0.99%. For this clone: The target antigen is unknown.

Sequenced material: PBMCs. This TCR derives from a woman aged 18-29 years in good health and CMV-seronegative.

Here the CDR3 reads CASSPGLPQYF. The CDR3 nucleotides are TGTGCCAGCAGCCCTGGCCTTCCCCAGTACTTC. The rearrangement joins TRBV11-3 to TRBJ2-5; D call uncertain. This CDR3 region has 11 residues. V dropped 5 bases and J dropped 9 bases, with 10 bases sitting between them. Germline CDR1 is SGHNT and CDR2 is YENEEA.